These 18 T cell receptor beta chains came from one sample sequenced in a study of T cell responses to AZD1222 COVID-19 vaccine. Produced via immunoSEQ multiplex PCR; TCRdb's table is partial and in-frame only. The sample lists 130,000 to 150,000 clones, approximately 90% occurring once. Sequencing used peripheral blood, obtained on day 0 of AZD1222 vaccination. The source is an adult in good health.

This clone has just one count. The chain uses TRBV7-8 and TRBJ1-3; TRBD1 matches 7 bases. The J segment lost 1 base and the V segment lost 5 bases, leaving 8 bases of the junction unmatched. Germline CDR1 and CDR2: SGHVS and FQNEAQ. This CDR3 spans 16 amino acids. CDR3 sequence: CASSQGTVVSGNTIYF. In DNA form, the CDR3 reads TGTGCCAGCAGCCAGGGGACAGTCGTTTCTGGAAACACCATATATTTT.

This clone occurred a few times. The chain is built from TRBV7-3 and TRBJ2-3; no firm D call. The CDR3 sequence is 13 residues long. Germline-derived CDR1 and CDR2 are SGHTA and FQGTGA. V gave up 4 bases and J gave up 4 bases, with 9 bases separating them. The CDR3: CASSYGPSDTQYF. DNA for the CDR3: TGTGCCAGCAGCTACGGGCCATCAGATACGCAGTATTTT.

The chain employs TRBV4-2 and TRBJ2-7; TRBD2 agrees at 9 bases. This CDR3 has 16 residues. J was trimmed by 4 bases and V by 0 bases; bases with no gene match: 7. Germline V gene sequence: CDR1 LGHNA, CDR2 YNFKEQ. The CDR3 here is CASSQEAGTSRYEQYF. Written as DNA, the CDR3 is TGTGCCAGCAGCCAAGAAGCCGGGACTAGCAGGTACGAGCAGTACTTC.

The chain couples TRBV27 to TRBJ1-1, with a weak D call TRBD1 (6 bases). From germline, CDR1 is MNHEY and CDR2 SMNVEV (reference sequence). V lost 3 bases and J 5 bases, leaving 10 bases between the germline ends. This CDR3 comprises 13 residues. The CDR3 is CASSFNRETEAFF. The CDR3 DNA sequence: TGTGCCAGCAGTTTTAACAGGGAGACTGAAGCTTTCTTT.

This clone occurred a few times. V and J are TRBV7-2 and TRBJ2-3, with 7 bases identical to TRBD1. Losses at the gene ends were 7 bases for V and 6 bases for J; bases not matched to a gene: 10. This CDR3 has 14 residues. Germline V CDR1 and CDR2: SGHTA, FQGNSA. The CDR3 nucleotides are TGTGCCAGCAAAAGGGACAGACGAGAGGATACGCAGTATTTT. Its protein is CASKRDRREDTQYF.

The rearrangement joins TRBV5-5 to TRBJ2-7, with TRBD2 matching 7 bases. There are 15 residues in the CDR3. Germline V lookup: CDR1 SGHKS, CDR2 YYEKEE (reference sequence). Losses at the gene ends were 3 bases for V and 6 bases for J; bases not matched to a gene: 12. DNA of the CDR3: TGTGCCAGCAGCTCAGATGGGGGGAGGGGTTCCGAGCAGTACTTC. Translated: CASSSDGGRGSEQYF.

The table lists this clone with a count of one. This sequence joins TRBV28 and TRBJ2-7, with D possibly TRBD1 on 5 matching bases. With 7 bases removed from V and 3 bases from J, the gap between germline ends came to 19 bases. Germline V gives CDR1 MDHEN, CDR2 SYDVKM. CDR3 length: 15 amino acids. The CDR3: CASTSSQGLGYEQYF. The DNA for the CDR3 is TGTGCCAGCACTTCCTCGCAGGGTTTAGGCTACGAGCAGTACTTC.

In this sample, this clone turned up a few times. The J gene is TRBJ1-4, the V gene TRBV5-8; 7 bases are shared with TRBD1. Germline V gives CDR1 SGHTS, CDR2 YDEGEE. After removal of 6 bases from V and 4 bases from J, the junction contained 6 bases not matched to a gene. CDR3 length: 14 amino acids. The CDR3 DNA sequence: TGTGCCAGCACCCTGACAGGGATTAATGAAAAACTGTTTTTT. Translation gives CASTLTGINEKLFF. The full variable domain, in which reference TRBV5-8 and TRBJ1-4 provide the parts outside the CDR3, is EAGVTQSPTHLIKTRGQQATLRCSPISGHTSVYWYQQALGLGLQFLLWYDEGEERNRGNFPPRFSGRQFPNYSSELNVNALELEDSALYLCASTLTGINEKLFFGSGTQLSVL.

The CDR3: CASSPRQGHSPLHF. The CDR3 region has the DNA TGTGCCAGCAGCCCAAGACAGGGCCATTCACCCCTCCACTTT. The V call is TRBV28, the J call TRBJ1-6; TRBD1 agrees at 7 bases. Looked up from germline, CDR1 is MDHEN and CDR2 is SYDVKM. With V trimmed by 6 bases and J by 8 bases, 7 bases remained unmatched. The CDR3 sequence is 14 residues long.

The V and J genes are TRBV14 and TRBJ2-1, with D perhaps TRBD2 (7 bases). Germline CDR1 reads SGHDN; CDR2 reads FVKESK. V was trimmed by 4 bases and J by 6 bases, leaving 13 bases between them. This CDR3 has 14 amino acids. The chain's CDR3 is CASSRLAGVNEQFF. CDR3 DNA: TGTGCCAGCAGCCGACTAGCAGGGGTCAATGAGCAGTTCTTC.

V gene TRBV2 combines with J gene TRBJ1-4, with a possible D match to TRBD1 (6 bases). Trimming removed 2 bases at V and 8 bases at J, with 12 bases between. The CDR3 contains 14 residues. CDR1 is SNHLY, CDR2 FYNNEI, per germline. The CDR3 nucleotides are TGTGCCAGCAGTGAAATAGGGGGTAGAGAAAAACTGTTTTTT. It translates to CASSEIGGREKLFF.

CDR3 DNA sequence: TGTGCCAGCAGCTCACAGGGTGCGCCGCGAAGTACCATATATTTT. It specifies CASSSQGAPRSTIYF. The rearrangement links TRBV5-6 to TRBJ1-3, with D possibly matching TRBD1 (6 bases). Trimming left V 3 bases short and J 10 bases short, with 20 bases between. Germline-derived CDR1 and CDR2 are SGHDT and YYEEEE. The CDR3 has 15 residues.

This clone was observed a single time. The chain links TRBV29-1 to TRBJ2-7, with TRBD1 as a possible D gene (5 bases). The CDR3 contains 14 residues. Trimming took off 0 bases at V and 1 base at J, with 10 bases between the two ends. Germline V gives CDR1 SQVTM, CDR2 ANQGSEA. The chain's CDR3 is CSVEELTESYEQYF. The CDR3 bases are TGCAGCGTTGAAGAATTGACAGAATCCTACGAGCAGTACTTC.

The chain has TRBV7-9 and TRBJ1-4; TRBD1 aligns across 11 bases. J lost 11 bases, V lost 6 bases, and 8 bases had no gene match. CDR3 length: 14 residues. CDR1 is SEHNR, CDR2 FQNEAQ, per germline (reference sequence). The CDR3 DNA reads TGTGCCAGCAGAAACCAGGGACAGGGGGTTAAACTGTTTTTT. It codes for CASRNQGQGVKLFF.

The chain couples TRBV10-1 to TRBJ2-7; D gene uncertain. CDR3 size: 12 residues. From germline, CDR1 is WNHNN and CDR2 SYGVQD (reference sequence). Trimming cost V 2 bases and J 3 bases, with 5 bases left between them. CDR3 loop: CASSEPGYEQYF. CDR3 bases: TGCGCCAGCAGTGAGCCGGGCTACGAGCAGTACTTC.

This sequence joins TRBV19 and TRBJ1-5; TRBD1 matches 10 bases. Trimming removed 3 bases from V and 7 bases from J; junction bases left unmatched: 0. This CDR3 is built from 13 residues. Germline CDR1 is LNHDA and CDR2 is SQIVND (reference sequence). In DNA form, the CDR3 reads TGTGCCAGTAGTATGGACAGGGGGCAGCCCCAGCATTTT. Residues: CASSMDRGQPQHF.

This clone turned up a few times. The chain joins TRBV27 to TRBJ1-4; TRBD1 matches 10 bases. The CDR3 extends over 19 amino acids. V trimming: 6 bases; J trimming: 3 bases; junction bases outside the gene matches: 16. The V gene's germline CDR1 is MNHEY and CDR2 SMNVEV (reference sequence). CDR3 sequence (DNA): TGTGCCAGCAGGCGTGCACGGACAGGGGGACGCGCCTCTAATGAAAAACTGTTTTTT. Translation: CASRRARTGGRASNEKLFF.

This chain connects TRBV28 to TRBJ2-7, with D possibly TRBD2 on 6 matching bases. The germline gives CDR1 MDHEN, CDR2 SYDVKM. The V gene lost 6 bases and the J gene lost 7 bases, with 10 bases spanning the gap. The CDR3 covers 11 residues. This chain's CDR3 is CASRRLGEQYF. CDR3 in DNA: TGTGCCAGCAGACGACTAGGGGAGCAGTACTTC.